The sequence of this T cell receptor (beta chain) was determined in a study of CD8+ T cells in alopecia areata. Turning to the study itself: Treated patients were given oral tofacitinib, which was dosed at 5 to 10 mg twice daily.

V lost 6 bases and J lost 1, with 10 bases in between. The length of the CDR3 is 15 residues. Germline CDR1 MNHEY, CDR2 SVGAGI. Isolation of CD4+ and CD8+ T cells from PBMCs was achieved by sorting. Once RNA had been extracted, it was reverse transcribed into cDNA to act as the sequencing template. The table came from immunoSEQ multiplex PCR; TCRdb's copy has only in-frame clones and leaves some out. The top ten hold 0.95% to 1.5% of the sample, which has 200,000 to 250,000 clones, under 70% seen once. The TCR was taken from a human donor with alopecia areata. Here the sequenced sample was CD4+ T cells sorted from blood, taken at week 0. This chain joins TRBV6-5 and TRBJ1-6, with D hard to call. The chain's CDR3 is CASRLFGSYNSPLHF. The CDR3 DNA sequence: TGTGCCAGCAGACTATTTGGGTCCTATAATTCACCCCTCCACTTT.